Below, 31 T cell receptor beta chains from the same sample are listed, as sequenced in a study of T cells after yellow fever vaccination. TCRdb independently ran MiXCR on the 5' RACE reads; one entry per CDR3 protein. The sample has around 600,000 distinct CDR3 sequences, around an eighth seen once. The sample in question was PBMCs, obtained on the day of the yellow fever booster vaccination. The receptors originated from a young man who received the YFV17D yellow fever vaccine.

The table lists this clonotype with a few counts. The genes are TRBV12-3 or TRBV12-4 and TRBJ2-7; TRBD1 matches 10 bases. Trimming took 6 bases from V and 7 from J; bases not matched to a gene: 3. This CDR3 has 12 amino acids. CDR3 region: CASRGTGVEQYF. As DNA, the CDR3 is TGTGCCAGCAGAGGGACAGGGGTTGAGCAGTACTTC.

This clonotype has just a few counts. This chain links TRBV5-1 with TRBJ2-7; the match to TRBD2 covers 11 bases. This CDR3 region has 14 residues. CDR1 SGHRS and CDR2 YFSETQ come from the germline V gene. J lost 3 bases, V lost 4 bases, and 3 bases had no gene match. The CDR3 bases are TGCGCCAGCAGCAGGGGACTAGCGGACTACGAGCAGTACTTC. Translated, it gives CASSRGLADYEQYF.

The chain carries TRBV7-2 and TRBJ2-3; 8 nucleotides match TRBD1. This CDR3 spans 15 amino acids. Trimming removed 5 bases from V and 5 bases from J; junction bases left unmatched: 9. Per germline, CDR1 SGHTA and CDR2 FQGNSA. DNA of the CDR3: TGTGCCAGCAGCGTTCGGACAGGGTGGGGAGATACGCAGTATTTT. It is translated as CASSVRTGWGDTQYF.

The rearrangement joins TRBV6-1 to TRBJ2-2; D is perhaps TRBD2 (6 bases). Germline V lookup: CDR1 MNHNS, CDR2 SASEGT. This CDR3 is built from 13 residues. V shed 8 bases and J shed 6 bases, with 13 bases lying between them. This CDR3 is CASPGVRAGELFF. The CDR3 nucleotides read TGTGCCAGCCCGGGAGTAAGAGCCGGGGAGCTGTTTTTT.

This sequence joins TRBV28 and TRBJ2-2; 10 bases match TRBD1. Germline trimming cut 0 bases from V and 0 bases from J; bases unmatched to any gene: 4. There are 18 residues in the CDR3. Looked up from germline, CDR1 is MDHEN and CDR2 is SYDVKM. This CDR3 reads CASSLWGQGRANTGELFF. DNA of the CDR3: TGTGCCAGCAGTTTATGGGGACAGGGGCGCGCGAACACCGGGGAGCTGTTTTTT.

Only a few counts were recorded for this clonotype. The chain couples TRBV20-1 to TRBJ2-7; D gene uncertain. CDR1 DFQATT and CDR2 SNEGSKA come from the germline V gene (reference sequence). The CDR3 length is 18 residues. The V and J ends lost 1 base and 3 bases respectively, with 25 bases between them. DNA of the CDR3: TGCAGTGCTAGAGGTCTCCCGGGTGGTAGCTCAATCAACTACGAGCAGTACTTC. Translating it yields CSARGLPGGSSINYEQYF.

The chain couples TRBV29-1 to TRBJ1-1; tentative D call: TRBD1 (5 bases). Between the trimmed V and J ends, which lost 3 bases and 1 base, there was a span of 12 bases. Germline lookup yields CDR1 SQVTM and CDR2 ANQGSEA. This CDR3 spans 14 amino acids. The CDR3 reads CSVDGEGANTEAFF. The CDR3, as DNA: TGCAGCGTTGATGGGGAAGGGGCGAACACTGAAGCTTTCTTT.

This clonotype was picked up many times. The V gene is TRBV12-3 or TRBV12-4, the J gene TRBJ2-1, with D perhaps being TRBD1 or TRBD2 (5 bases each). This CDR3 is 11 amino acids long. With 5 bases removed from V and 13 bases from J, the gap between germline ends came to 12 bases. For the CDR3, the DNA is TGTGCCAGCAGTCCTCCGGGGCCACAGTTCTTC. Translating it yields CASSPPGPQFF.

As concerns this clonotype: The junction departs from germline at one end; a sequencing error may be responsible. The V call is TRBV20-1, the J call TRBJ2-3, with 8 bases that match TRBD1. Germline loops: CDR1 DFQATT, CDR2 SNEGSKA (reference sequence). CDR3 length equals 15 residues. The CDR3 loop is CCARDPGGAGDTQYF. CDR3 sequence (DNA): TGCTGTGCTAGAGACCCAGGGGGCGCCGGAGATACGCAGTATTTT.

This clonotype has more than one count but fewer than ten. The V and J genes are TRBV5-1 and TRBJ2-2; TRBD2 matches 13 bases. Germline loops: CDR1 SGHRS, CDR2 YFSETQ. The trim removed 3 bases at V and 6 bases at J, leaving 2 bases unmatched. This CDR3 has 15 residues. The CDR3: CASSSGLAGPGELFF. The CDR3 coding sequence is TGCGCCAGCAGCTCGGGACTAGCGGGACCCGGGGAGCTGTTTTTT.

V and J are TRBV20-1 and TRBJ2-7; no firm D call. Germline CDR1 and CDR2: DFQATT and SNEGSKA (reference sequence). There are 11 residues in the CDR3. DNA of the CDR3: TGCAGCCCCGGGCAGGCTGGAGAGCAGTACTTC. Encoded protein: CSPGQAGEQYF.

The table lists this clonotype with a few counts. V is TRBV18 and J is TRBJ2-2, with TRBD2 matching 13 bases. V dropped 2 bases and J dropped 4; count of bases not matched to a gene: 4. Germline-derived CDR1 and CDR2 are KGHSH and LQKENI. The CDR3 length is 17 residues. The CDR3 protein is CASSPAGLAGPTGELFF. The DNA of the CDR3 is TGTGCCAGCTCACCAGCGGGACTAGCGGGACCCACCGGGGAGCTGTTTTTT. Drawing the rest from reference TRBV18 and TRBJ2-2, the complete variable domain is NAGVMQNPRHLVRRRGQEARLRCSPMKGHSHVYWYRQLPEEGLKFMVYLQKENIIDESGMPKERFSAEFPKEGPSILRIQQVVRGDSAAYFCASSPAGLAGPTGELFFGEGSRLTVL.

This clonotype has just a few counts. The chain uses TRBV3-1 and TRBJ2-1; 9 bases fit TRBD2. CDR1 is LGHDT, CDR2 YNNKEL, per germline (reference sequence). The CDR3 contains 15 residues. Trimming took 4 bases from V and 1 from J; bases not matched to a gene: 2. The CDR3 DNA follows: TGTGCCAGCAGCCGGACTAGCGATTCCTACAATGAGCAGTTCTTC. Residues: CASSRTSDSYNEQFF.

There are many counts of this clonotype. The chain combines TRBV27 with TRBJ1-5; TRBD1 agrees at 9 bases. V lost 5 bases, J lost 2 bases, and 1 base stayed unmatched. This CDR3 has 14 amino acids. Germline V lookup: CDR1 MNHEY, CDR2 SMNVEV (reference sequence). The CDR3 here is CASSRTGGNQPQHF. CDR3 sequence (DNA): TGTGCCAGCAGTAGGACAGGGGGCAATCAGCCCCAGCATTTT.

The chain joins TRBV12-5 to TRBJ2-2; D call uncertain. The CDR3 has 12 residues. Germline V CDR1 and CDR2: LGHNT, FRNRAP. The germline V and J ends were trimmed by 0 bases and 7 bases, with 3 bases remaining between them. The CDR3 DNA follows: TGTGCTAGTGGTTTGGTAGGCGGGGAGCTGTTTTTT. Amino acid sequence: CASGLVGGELFF.

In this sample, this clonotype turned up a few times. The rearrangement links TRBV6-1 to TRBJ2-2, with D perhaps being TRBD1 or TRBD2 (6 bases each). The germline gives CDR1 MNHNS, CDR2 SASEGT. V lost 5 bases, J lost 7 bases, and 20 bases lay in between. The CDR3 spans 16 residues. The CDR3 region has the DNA TGTGCCAGCAGTCAAGGGGGGCAGGTCATCGTCGGGGAGCTGTTTTTT. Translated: CASSQGGQVIVGELFF.

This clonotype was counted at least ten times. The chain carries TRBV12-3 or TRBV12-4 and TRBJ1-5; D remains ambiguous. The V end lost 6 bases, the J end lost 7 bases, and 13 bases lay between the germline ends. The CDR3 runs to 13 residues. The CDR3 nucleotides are TGTGCCAGCAGCCTAGGACTAGGCCAGCCCCAGCATTTT. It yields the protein CASSLGLGQPQHF.

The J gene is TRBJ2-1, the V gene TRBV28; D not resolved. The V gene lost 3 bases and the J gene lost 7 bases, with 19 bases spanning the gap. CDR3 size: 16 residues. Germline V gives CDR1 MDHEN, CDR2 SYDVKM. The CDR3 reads CASSFSSQSLHNEQFF. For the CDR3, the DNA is TGTGCCAGCAGTTTTTCATCACAGAGTCTTCATAATGAGCAGTTCTTC.

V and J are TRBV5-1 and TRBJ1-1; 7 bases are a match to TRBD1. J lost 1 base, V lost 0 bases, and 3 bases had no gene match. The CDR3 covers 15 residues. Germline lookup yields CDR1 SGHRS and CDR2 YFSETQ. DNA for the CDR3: TGCGCCAGCAGCTTGGAGGGACAGCCGAACACTGAAGCTTTCTTT. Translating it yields CASSLEGQPNTEAFF.

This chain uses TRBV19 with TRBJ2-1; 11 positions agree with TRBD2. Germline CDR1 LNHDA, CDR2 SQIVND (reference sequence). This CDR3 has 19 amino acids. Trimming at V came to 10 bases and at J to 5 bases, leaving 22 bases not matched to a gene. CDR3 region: CATPVEGLAANPRDNEQFF. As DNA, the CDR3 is TGTGCCACCCCCGTCGAGGGACTAGCGGCCAACCCGAGGGACAATGAGCAGTTCTTC. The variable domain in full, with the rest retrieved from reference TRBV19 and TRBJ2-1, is DGGITQSPKYLFRKEGQNVTLSCEQNLNHDAMYWYRQDPGQGLRLIYYSQIVNDFQKGDIAEGYSVSREKKESFPLTVTSAQKNPTAFYLCATPVEGLAANPRDNEQFFGPGTRLTVL.

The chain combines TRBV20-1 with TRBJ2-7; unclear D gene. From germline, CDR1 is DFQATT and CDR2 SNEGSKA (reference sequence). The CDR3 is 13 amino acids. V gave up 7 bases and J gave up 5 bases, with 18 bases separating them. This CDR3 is CSGAGHILDEQYF. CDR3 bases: TGCAGTGGAGCAGGCCACATTCTAGACGAGCAGTACTTC.

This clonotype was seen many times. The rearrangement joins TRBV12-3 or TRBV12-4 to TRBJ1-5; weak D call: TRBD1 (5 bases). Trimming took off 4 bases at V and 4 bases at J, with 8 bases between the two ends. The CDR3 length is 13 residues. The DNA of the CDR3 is TGTGCCAGCAGTTATGACAGAAATCAGCCCCAGCATTTT. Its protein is CASSYDRNQPQHF.

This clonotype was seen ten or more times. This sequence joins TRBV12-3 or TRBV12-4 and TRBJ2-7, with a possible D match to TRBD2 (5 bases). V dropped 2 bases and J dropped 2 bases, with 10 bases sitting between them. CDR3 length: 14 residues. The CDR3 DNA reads TGTGCCAGCAGTTTACTAGCAGAGGCCTACGAGCAGTACTTC. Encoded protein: CASSLLAEAYEQYF.

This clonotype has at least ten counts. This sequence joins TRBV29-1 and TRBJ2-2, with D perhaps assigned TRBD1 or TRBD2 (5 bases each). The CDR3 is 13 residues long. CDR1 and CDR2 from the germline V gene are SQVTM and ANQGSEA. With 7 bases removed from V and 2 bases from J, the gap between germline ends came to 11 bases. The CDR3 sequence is CSARDLNTGELFF. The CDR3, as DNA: TGCAGCGCTCGGGACCTCAACACCGGGGAGCTGTTTTTT.

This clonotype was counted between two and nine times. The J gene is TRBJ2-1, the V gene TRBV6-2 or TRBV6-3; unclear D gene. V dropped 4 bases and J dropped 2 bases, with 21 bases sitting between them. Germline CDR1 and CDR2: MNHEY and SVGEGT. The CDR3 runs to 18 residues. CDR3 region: CASSSKVTSKATYNEQFF. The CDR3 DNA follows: TGTGCCAGCAGTTCGAAGGTTACGTCTAAGGCGACCTACAATGAGCAGTTCTTC.

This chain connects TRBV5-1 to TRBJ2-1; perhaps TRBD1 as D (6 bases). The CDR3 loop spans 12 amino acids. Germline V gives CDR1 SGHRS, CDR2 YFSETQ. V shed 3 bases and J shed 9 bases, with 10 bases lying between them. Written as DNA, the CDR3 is TGCGCCAGCAGCTCGAGACAGGTTGAGCAGTTCTTC. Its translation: CASSSRQVEQFF. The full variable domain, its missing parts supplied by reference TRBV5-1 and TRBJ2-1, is KAGVTQTPRYLIKTRGQQVTLSCSPISGHRSVSWYQQTPGQGLQFLFEYFSETQRNKGNFPGRFSGRQFSNSRSEMNVSTLELGDSALYLCASSSRQVEQFFGPGTRLTVL.

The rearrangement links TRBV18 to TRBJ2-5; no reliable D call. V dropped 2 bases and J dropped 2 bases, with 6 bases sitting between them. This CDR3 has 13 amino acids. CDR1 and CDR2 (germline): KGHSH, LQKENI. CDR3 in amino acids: CASSPSDQETQYF. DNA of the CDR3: TGTGCCAGCTCACCATCTGATCAAGAGACCCAGTACTTC.

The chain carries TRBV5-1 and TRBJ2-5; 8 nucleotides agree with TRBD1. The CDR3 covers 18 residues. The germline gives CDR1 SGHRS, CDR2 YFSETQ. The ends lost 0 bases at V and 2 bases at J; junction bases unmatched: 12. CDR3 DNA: TGCGCCAGCAGCTTGGTTGGTCCCGGGACAGGTCCTCAAGAGACCCAGTACTTC. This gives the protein CASSLVGPGTGPQETQYF.

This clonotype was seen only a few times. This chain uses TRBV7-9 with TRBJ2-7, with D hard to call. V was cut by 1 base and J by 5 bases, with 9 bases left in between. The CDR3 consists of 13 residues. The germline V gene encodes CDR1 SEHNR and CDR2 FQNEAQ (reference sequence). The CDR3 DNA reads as TGTGCCAGCAGCTTAGAAGGGTTCCACGAGCAGTACTTC. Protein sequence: CASSLEGFHEQYF.

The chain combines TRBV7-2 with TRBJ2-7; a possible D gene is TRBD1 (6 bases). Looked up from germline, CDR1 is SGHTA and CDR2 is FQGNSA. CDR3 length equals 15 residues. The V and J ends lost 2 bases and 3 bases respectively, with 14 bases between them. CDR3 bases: TGTGCCAGCAGCTTAATGAGGGGGACACACTACGAGCAGTACTTC. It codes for CASSLMRGTHYEQYF.

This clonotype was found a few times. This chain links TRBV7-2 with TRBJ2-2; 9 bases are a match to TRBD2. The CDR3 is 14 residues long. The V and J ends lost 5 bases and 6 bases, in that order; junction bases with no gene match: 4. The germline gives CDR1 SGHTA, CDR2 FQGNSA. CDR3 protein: CASSRGRGAGELFF. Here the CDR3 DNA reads TGTGCCAGCAGCCGCGGGAGGGGCGCCGGGGAGCTGTTTTTT.